Sequencing of this T cell receptor beta chain was carried out in a study of blood T cell repertoires in COVID-19. Background on the study: Some COVID-19 samples were acute and others convalescent; all came from the United States, Italy and Spain.

The Seattle site enrolled patients during active infection and followed them longitudinally. As originally analysed: Using reference gene primer amplification, nucleated cell counts were estimated. Data came from immunoSEQ multiplex PCR; TCRdb stores just in-frame clones and leaves some out. That table gives V, J and clone size, and the DNA gave D and trimming. This table holds around 75,000 clones, 80% found once. Germline CDR1 is SNHLY and CDR2 is FYNNEI. V trimming: 10 bases; J trimming: 2 bases; junction bases outside the gene matches: 8. The CDR3 is 15 residues long. The rearrangement joins TRBV2 to TRBJ2-1; 10 nucleotides match TRBD2. The sequence was collected from a man in his forties or fifties with COVID-19, enrolled during active disease. The sequenced sample consisted of peripheral blood. CDR3 region: CAILSGRSPYNEQFF. The CDR3 DNA follows: TGTGCCATCCTTAGCGGGAGGAGTCCCTACAATGAGCAGTTCTTC.